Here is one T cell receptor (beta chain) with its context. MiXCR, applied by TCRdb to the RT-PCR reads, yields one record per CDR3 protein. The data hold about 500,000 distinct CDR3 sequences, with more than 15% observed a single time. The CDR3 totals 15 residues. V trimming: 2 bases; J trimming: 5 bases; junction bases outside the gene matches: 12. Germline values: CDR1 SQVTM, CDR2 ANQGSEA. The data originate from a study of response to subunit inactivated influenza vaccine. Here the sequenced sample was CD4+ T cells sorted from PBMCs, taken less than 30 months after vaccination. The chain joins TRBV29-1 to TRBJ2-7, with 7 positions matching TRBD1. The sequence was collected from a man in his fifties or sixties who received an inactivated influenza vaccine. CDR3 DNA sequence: TGCAGCGTTGAAAAGGGGGCAGGGCGAATCCACGAGCAGTACTTC. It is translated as CSVEKGAGRIHEQYF.